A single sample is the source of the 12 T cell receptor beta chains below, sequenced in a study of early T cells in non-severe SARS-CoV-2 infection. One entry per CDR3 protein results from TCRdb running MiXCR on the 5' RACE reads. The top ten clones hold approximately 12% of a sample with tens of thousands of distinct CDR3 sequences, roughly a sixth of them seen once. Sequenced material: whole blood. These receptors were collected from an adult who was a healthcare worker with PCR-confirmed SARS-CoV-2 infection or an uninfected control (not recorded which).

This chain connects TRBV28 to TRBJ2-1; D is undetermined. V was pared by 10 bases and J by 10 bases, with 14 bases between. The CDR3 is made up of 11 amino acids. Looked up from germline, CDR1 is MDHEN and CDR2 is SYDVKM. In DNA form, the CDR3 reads TGTGCCACCCAGAGAGGTACAGAGCAGTTCTTC. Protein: CATQRGTEQFF.

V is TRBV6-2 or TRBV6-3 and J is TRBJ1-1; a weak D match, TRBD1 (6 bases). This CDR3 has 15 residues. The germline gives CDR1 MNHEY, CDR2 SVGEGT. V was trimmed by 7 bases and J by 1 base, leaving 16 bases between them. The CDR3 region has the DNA TGTGCCAGCAAAAGGTCGGGACAACCGAACACTGAAGCTTTCTTT. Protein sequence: CASKRSGQPNTEAFF.

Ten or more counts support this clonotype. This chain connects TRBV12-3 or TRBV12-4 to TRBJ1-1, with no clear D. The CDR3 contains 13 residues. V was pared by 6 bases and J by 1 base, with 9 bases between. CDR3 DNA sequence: TGTGCCAGCAGCCCCTGGCAGAACACTGAAGCTTTCTTT. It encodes CASSPWQNTEAFF.

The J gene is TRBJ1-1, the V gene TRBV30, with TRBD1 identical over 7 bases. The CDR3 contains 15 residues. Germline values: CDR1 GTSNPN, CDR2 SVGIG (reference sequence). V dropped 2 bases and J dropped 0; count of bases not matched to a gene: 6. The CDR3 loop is CAWSPGTEMNTEAFF. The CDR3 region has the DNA TGTGCCTGGAGTCCCGGGACAGAGATGAACACTGAAGCTTTCTTT.

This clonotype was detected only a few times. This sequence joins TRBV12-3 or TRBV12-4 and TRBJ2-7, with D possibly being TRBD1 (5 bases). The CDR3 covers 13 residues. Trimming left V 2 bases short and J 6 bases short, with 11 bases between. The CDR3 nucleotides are TGTGCCAGCAGTTTAATAGGGGATGGCGAGCAGTACTTC. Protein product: CASSLIGDGEQYF.

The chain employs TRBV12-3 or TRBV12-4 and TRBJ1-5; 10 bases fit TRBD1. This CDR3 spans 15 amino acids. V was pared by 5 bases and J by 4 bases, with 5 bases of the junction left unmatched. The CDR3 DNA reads TGTGCCAGCAGTCCACGGACAGGGGGGAATCAGCCCCAGCATTTT. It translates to CASSPRTGGNQPQHF.

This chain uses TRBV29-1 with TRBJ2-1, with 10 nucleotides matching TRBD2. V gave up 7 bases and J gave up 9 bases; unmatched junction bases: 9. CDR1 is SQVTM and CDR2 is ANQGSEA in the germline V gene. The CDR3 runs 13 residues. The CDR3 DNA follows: TGCAGCGACCACTCCGGGACTAGCGTTGAGCAGTTCTTC. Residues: CSDHSGTSVEQFF.

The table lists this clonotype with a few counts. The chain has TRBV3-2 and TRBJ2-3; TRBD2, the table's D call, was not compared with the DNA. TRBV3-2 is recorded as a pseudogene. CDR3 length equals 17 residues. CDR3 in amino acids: CASSQDARGGRRHTQYF. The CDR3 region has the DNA TGTGCCAGCAGCCAAGACGCCCGGGGCGGGAGAAGGCATACGCAGTATTTT.

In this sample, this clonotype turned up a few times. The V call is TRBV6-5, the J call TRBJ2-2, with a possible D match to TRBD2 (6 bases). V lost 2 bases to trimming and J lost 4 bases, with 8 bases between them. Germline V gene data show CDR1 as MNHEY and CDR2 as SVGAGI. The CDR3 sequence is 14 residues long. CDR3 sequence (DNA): TGTGCCAGCAGTTACGGGGGAGGCACCGGGGAGCTGTTTTTT. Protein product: CASSYGGGTGELFF.

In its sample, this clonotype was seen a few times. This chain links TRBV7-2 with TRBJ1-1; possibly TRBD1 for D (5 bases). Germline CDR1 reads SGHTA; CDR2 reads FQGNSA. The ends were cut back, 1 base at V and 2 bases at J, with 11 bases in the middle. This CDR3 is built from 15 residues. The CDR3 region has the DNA TGTGCCAGCAGCTTAGTAAGACAGCTTAACACTGAAGCTTTCTTT. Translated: CASSLVRQLNTEAFF.

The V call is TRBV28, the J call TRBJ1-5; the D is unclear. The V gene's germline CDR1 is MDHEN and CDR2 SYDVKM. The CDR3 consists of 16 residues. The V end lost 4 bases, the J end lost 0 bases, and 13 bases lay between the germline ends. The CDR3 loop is CASSSDSGYSNQPQHF. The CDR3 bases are TGTGCCAGCAGTTCCGATTCGGGGTATAGCAATCAGCCCCAGCATTTT.

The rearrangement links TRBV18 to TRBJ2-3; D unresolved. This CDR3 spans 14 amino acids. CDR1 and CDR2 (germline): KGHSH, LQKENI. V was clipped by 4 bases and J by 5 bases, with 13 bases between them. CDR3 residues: CASSRDLSIDTQYF. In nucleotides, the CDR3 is TGTGCCAGCTCACGGGATTTGTCCATAGATACGCAGTATTTT.